This TCR beta chain was identified during a study of memory CD4+ T cells and cytomegalovirus serostatus. The CDR3 consists of 14 residues. The germline V gene encodes CDR1 SGHNT and CDR2 YYREEE (reference sequence). After removal of 4 bases from V and 10 bases from J, the junction contained 6 bases not matched to a gene. How the authors handled the data: Out-of-frame sequences were removed, leaving 2 million to 2.5 million distinct TCRbeta sequences. The table came from immunoSEQ multiplex PCR; TCRdb's copy has only in-frame clones and leaves some out. The V and J calls and the clone size are those of that table, but D and trimming were determined from the DNA. The table lists 41,000 or so clones, roughly 77% of them singletons. The sort gate was single viable CD3+CD4+CD8-CD45RO+ cells for memory CD4+ T cells.

This receptor was identified in an adult in good health and CMV-seronegative. Material: memory CD4+ T cells from blood. The chain uses TRBV5-4 and TRBJ1-6; 9 nucleotides agree with TRBD1. The CDR3: CASSRRDRDSPLHF. CDR3 bases: TGTGCCAGCAGCCGCCGGGACAGGGACTCACCCCTCCACTTT.